This T cell receptor (beta chain) was captured by sequencing in a study of OX40 agonist ivuxolimab in advanced cancers. Study as a whole: Prior checkpoint blockade (anti-PD-1, anti-PD-L1 or anti-CTLA-4) was permitted; 35% to 50% had it.

Findings and limits, study-wide: There were also nonresponders showing low normalized T-cell clonal expansion.

Only in-frame clones appear in the TCRdb table, and some are missing; sequencing was by immunoSEQ multiplex PCR. The sample has fewer than 45,000 clones; under 85% are singletons. Trimming cost V 1 base and J 6 bases, with 12 bases left between them. There are 15 residues in the CDR3. The V gene's germline CDR1 is SGHTA and CDR2 FQGTGA. This clone appeared once. Its specificity is not known. The V call is TRBV7-3, the J call TRBJ2-2; D may be TRBD2 (5 bases). The sequence was obtained from an adult with an advanced solid tumor such as melanoma, head and neck, liver or kidney cancer. The source was CD4+ or CD8+ T cells sorted from blood, collected in a trial of the OX40 agonist ivuxolimab. The DNA for the CDR3 is TGTGCCAGCAGCTTAAGAACCCGGGATTCCGGGGAGCTGTTTTTT. Residues: CASSLRTRDSGELFF.